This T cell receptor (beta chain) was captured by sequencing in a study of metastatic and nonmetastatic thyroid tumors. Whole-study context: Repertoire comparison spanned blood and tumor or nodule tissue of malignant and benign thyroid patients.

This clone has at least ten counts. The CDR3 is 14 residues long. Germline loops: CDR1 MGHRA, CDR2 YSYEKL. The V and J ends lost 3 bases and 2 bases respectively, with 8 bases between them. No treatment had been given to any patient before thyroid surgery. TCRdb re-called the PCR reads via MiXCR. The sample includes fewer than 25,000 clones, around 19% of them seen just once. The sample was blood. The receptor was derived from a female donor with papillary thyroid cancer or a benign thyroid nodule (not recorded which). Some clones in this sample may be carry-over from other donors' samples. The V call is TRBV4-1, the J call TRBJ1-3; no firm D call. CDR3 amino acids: CASSQVVTGNTIYF. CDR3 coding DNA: TGCGCCAGCAGCCAGGTTGTAACTGGAAACACCATATATTTT.